This passage covers 25 T cell receptor beta chains from one sample sequenced in a study of OX40 agonist ivuxolimab in advanced cancers. Using immunoSEQ multiplex PCR, the repertoire was profiled, and TCRdb retains in-frame clones only, with some absent. Of around 100,000 clones listed, over 75% were seen once; the top ten hold 0.31%. Here the sequenced sample was CD4+ or CD8+ T cells sorted from blood, taken in a trial of the OX40 agonist ivuxolimab. These receptors originate from an adult with an advanced solid tumor such as melanoma, head and neck, liver or kidney cancer.

The chain uses TRBV9 and TRBJ1-4, with a weak D call TRBD1 (5 bases). The germline V gene encodes CDR1 SGDLS and CDR2 YYNGEE. The V end was cut by 4 bases, the J end by 8 bases, with 18 bases between. This CDR3 has 15 residues. CDR3 DNA sequence: TGTGCCAGCAGCACCAGACCGGGGGTTGACGAAAAACTGTTTTTT. Translating gives CASSTRPGVDEKLFF. Using reference TRBV9 and TRBJ1-4 for the parts outside the CDR3, the full variable domain is DSGVTQTPKHLITATGQRVTLRCSPRSGDLSVYWYQQSLDQGLQFLIQYYNGEERAKGNILERFSAQQFPDLHSELNLSSLELGDSALYFCASSTRPGVDEKLFFGSGTQLSVL.

This clone was observed once. The chain employs TRBV5-8 and TRBJ2-3; TRBD2 matches at 9 bases. In germline, CDR1 is SGHTS, CDR2 YDEGEE. The CDR3 runs 18 residues. V gave up 4 bases and J gave up 2 bases; unmatched junction bases: 14. The CDR3 bases are TGTGCCAGCAGCCAAGAAGGCACTAGCGGGTCCCCCACAGATACGCAGTATTTT. It translates to CASSQEGTSGSPTDTQYF.

V gene TRBV11-2 combines with J gene TRBJ2-2; a weak D match, TRBD2 (5 bases). The CDR3 is 17 amino acids. From germline, CDR1 is SGHAT and CDR2 FQNNGV. The germline V and J ends were trimmed by 2 bases and 0 bases, with 13 bases remaining between them. The CDR3 coding sequence is TGTGCCAGCAGCTTAAAAAGGACTGACGCGAACACCGGGGAGCTGTTTTTT. The encoded protein is CASSLKRTDANTGELFF. Based on the CDR3 plus reference TRBV11-2 and TRBJ2-2, the full variable domain is EAGVAQSPRYKIIEKRQSVAFWCNPISGHATLYWYQQILGQGPKLLIQFQNNGVVDDSQLPKDRFSAERLKGVDSTLKIQPAKLEDSAVYLCASSLKRTDANTGELFFGEGSRLTVL.

This clone was detected only once. V is TRBV4-1 and J is TRBJ1-6, with a weak D call TRBD1 (5 bases). The V end lost 1 base, the J end lost 5 bases, and 9 bases lay between the germline ends. CDR1 and CDR2 from the germline V gene are MGHRA and YSYEKL. CDR3 length equals 15 residues. CDR3 in DNA: TGCGCCAGCAGCCAAGGACAGATAGATAATTCACCCCTCCACTTT. Protein: CASSQGQIDNSPLHF.

This chain joins TRBV30 and TRBJ1-5; 8 positions agree with TRBD1. This CDR3 region has 14 residues. Trimming cost V 3 bases and J 8 bases; bases outside gene matches: 9. CDR1 is GTSNPN and CDR2 is SVGIG in the germline V gene (reference sequence). CDR3 nucleotides: TGTGCCTGGAGCCGAGGACAGGGAGGAGAGCCCCAGCATTTT. Its protein product is CAWSRGQGGEPQHF.

This clone appeared once. The gene calls are TRBV5-1 and TRBJ2-4, with 9 positions matching TRBD1. The CDR3 has 13 amino acids. The germline V gene has CDR1 SGHRS and CDR2 YFSETQ. Trimming removed 5 bases from V and 9 bases from J; junction bases left unmatched: 6. The CDR3 coding sequence is TGCGCCAGCAGTTATAAACAGGGGGCCATTCAGTACTTC. Protein: CASSYKQGAIQYF.

The V and J genes are TRBV18 and TRBJ2-5; D might be TRBD1 (5 bases). Germline V CDR1 and CDR2: KGHSH, LQKENI. Trimming pared 4 bases from V and 2 bases from J, leaving 11 bases between. The CDR3 has 14 amino acids. The CDR3: CASSRTTAQETQYF. As DNA, the CDR3 is TGTGCCAGCTCACGAACGACAGCTCAAGAGACCCAGTACTTC.

V and J are TRBV11-2 and TRBJ2-5; D may be TRBD1 (5 bases). This CDR3 contains 15 residues. The V end lost 1 base, the J end lost 5 bases, and 14 bases lay between the germline ends. CDR1 and CDR2 from the germline V gene are SGHAT and FQNNGV. The CDR3 DNA reads as TGTGCCAGCAGCTTAGGAGGTGCAGGGCCCGAGACCCAGTACTTC. This sequence encodes CASSLGGAGPETQYF.

The CDR3: CASSVGTGYFEQYF. The DNA for the CDR3 is TGTGCCAGCAGCGTAGGGACAGGGTATTTCGAGCAGTACTTC. This chain joins TRBV9 and TRBJ2-7, with 8 bases fitting TRBD1. With 0 bases clipped from V and 6 bases from J, the junction kept 5 bases outside the gene matches. The CDR3 is 14 residues long. The germline V gene has CDR1 SGDLS and CDR2 YYNGEE.

This chain uses TRBV7-2 with TRBJ2-1; 8 nucleotides line up with TRBD2. The CDR3 totals 17 residues. Germline CDR1 reads SGHTA; CDR2 reads FQGNSA. Germline trimming cut 5 bases from V and 0 bases from J; bases unmatched to any gene: 9. Written as DNA, the CDR3 is TGTGCCAGCAGCAGAAGGACTAGCCCCAGCTCCTACAATGAGCAGTTCTTC. Protein product: CASSRRTSPSSYNEQFF.

The V call is TRBV9, the J call TRBJ2-1; perhaps D is TRBD1 or TRBD2 (5 bases each). Deletions cut 2 bases from V and 6 bases from J, with 24 bases between. CDR3 length: 18 residues. In germline, CDR1 is SGDLS, CDR2 YYNGEE. The CDR3 here is CASSVWYRIPSGGNEQFF. The CDR3 DNA reads as TGTGCCAGCAGCGTTTGGTATCGGATTCCTAGTGGGGGCAATGAGCAGTTCTTC.

The chain links TRBV6-5 to TRBJ1-4; no clear D gene. There are 13 residues in the CDR3. Trimming pared 2 bases from V and 5 bases from J, leaving 6 bases between. Germline-derived CDR1 and CDR2 are MNHEY and SVGAGI. The CDR3 DNA follows: TGTGCCAGCAGTTACGGGCAAAATGAAAAACTGTTTTTT. It translates to CASSYGQNEKLFF.

Here the CDR3 DNA reads TGTGCCAGCAGCGCCCGACAGGGGCCCCAGCATTTT. It translates to CASSARQGPQHF. The genes are TRBV7-8 and TRBJ1-5, with 7 nucleotides matching TRBD1. Germline CDR1 and CDR2: SGHVS and FQNEAQ. CDR3 length: 12 residues. Germline trimming cut 5 bases from V and 9 bases from J; bases unmatched to any gene: 4.

This clone was observed once. The rearrangement joins TRBV6-6 to TRBJ2-7; D unresolved. The CDR3 covers 13 residues. In germline, CDR1 is MNHNY, CDR2 SVGAGI (reference sequence). Between the trimmed V and J ends, which lost 2 bases and 3 bases, there was a span of 8 bases. CDR3 sequence reads: CASSYNRYYEQYF. In DNA form, the CDR3 reads TGTGCCAGCAGTTACAACAGATACTACGAGCAGTACTTC.

This chain links TRBV5-5 with TRBJ2-2, with 8 positions matching TRBD1. The CDR3 covers 15 residues. From germline, CDR1 is SGHKS and CDR2 YYEKEE (reference sequence). The junction had 4 bases not matched to a gene; V was cut back by 4 bases and J by 2 bases. CDR3 bases: TGTGCCAGCAGCATACAGGGGGATAACACCGGGGAGCTGTTTTTT. This codes for CASSIQGDNTGELFF.

This clone appeared once. The chain is built from TRBV5-1 and TRBJ2-2; no clear D. CDR1 is SGHRS, CDR2 YFSETQ, per germline. V was clipped by 5 bases and J by 7 bases, with 12 bases between them. The CDR3 is 13 residues long. CDR3 sequence (DNA): TGCGCCAGCAGTCCTGGTAGTGACGGGGAGCTGTTTTTT. Translation: CASSPGSDGELFF.

There are a few counts of this clone. This chain uses TRBV6-5 with TRBJ1-4; D unresolved. Trimming pared 6 bases from V and 12 bases from J, leaving 17 bases between. The CDR3 covers 13 residues. CDR1 is MNHEY and CDR2 is SVGAGI in the germline V gene. The CDR3 region has the DNA TGTGCCAGCAGCCGAACTGGGAGCCGACAACTGTTTTTT. This encodes CASSRTGSRQLFF.

J is TRBJ2-5 and V is TRBV29-1; 7 positions match TRBD2. Germline V gene sequence: CDR1 SQVTM, CDR2 ANQGSEA. CDR3 length equals 13 residues. The J segment lost 5 bases and the V segment lost 5 bases, leaving 8 bases of the junction unmatched. The CDR3 sequence: CSVHRGGRETQYF. CDR3 nucleotide sequence: TGCAGCGTTCATAGGGGAGGGCGGGAGACCCAGTACTTC.

The chain has TRBV5-1 and TRBJ2-2; tentative D call: TRBD1 (5 bases). The germline V gene has CDR1 SGHRS and CDR2 YFSETQ. Trimming removed 4 bases at V and 0 bases at J, with 10 bases between. This CDR3 is 15 amino acids long. In DNA form, the CDR3 reads TGCGCCAGCAGCACGCCGACAGCGAACACCGGGGAGCTGTTTTTT. The encoded protein is CASSTPTANTGELFF.

The chain combines TRBV28 with TRBJ2-1; 8 bases agree with TRBD2. The CDR3 contains 14 residues. Trimming took 5 bases from V and 8 from J; bases not matched to a gene: 8. CDR1 and CDR2 from the germline V gene are MDHEN and SYDVKM. CDR3 in DNA: TGTGCCAGCAGTCATAGCGGGATCGGCGATGAGCAGTTCTTC. Protein product: CASSHSGIGDEQFF.

The gene calls are TRBV7-8 and TRBJ1-5, with D hard to call. V dropped 1 base and J dropped 4 bases, with 20 bases sitting between them. CDR3 length equals 18 residues. CDR1 SGHVS and CDR2 FQNEAQ come from the germline V gene. CDR3 amino acids: CASSLVRWANFDNQPQHF. Here the CDR3 DNA reads TGTGCCAGCAGCTTAGTCAGGTGGGCCAACTTTGATAATCAGCCCCAGCATTTT.

V is TRBV28 and J is TRBJ2-7; TRBD1 agrees at 10 bases. Germline V lookup: CDR1 MDHEN, CDR2 SYDVKM. The CDR3 length is 16 residues. V lost 4 bases to trimming and J lost 2 bases; unmatched junction nucleotides: 8. CDR3 nucleotides: TGTGCCAGCAGTTCACCGGGACAGGGGTCTCCCTACGAGCAGTACTTC. It codes for CASSSPGQGSPYEQYF.

V gene TRBV11-2 combines with J gene TRBJ1-1; D not resolved. Germline CDR1 SGHAT, CDR2 FQNNGV. This CDR3 comprises 13 residues. The V end was cut by 5 bases, the J end by 1 base, with 8 bases between. CDR3 protein: CASSRKGNTEAFF. CDR3 DNA: TGTGCCAGCAGCCGGAAGGGGAACACTGAAGCTTTCTTT.

V usage is TRBV18 and J usage is TRBJ1-1; no definite D call. The CDR3 is 13 amino acids. Trimming cost V 2 bases and J 1 base, with 5 bases left between them. The germline V gene has CDR1 KGHSH and CDR2 LQKENI. CDR3 amino acids: CASSPSGNTEAFF. The CDR3 DNA sequence: TGTGCCAGCTCACCATCGGGGAACACTGAAGCTTTCTTT.

The chain combines TRBV6-6 with TRBJ2-5; TRBD2 is a possible D gene (7 bases). The CDR3 spans 15 residues. Germline values: CDR1 MNHNY, CDR2 SVGAGI (reference sequence). The germline V and J ends were trimmed by 2 bases and 5 bases, with 15 bases remaining between them. The CDR3 DNA reads TGTGCCAGCAGTTACCCTGAGGGGGGGAGTGAGACCCAGTACTTC. Translation gives CASSYPEGGSETQYF.